The 14 T cell receptor beta chains reported below all come from one sample, sequenced in a study of Graves' ophthalmopathy and Graves' hyperthyroidism. The study amplified TCR beta CDR3 regions using RNA transcripts. First-round RT-PCR employed HTBI primers, with a second-round multiplex PCR after it. MiXCR, applied by TCRdb to the multiplex PCR reads, yields one record per CDR3 protein. This table has some 520,000 distinct CDR3 sequences, 13% to 15% appearing once. The sample taken for sequencing was blood. The receptor source for this set is a woman aged 25 to 39 with Graves' ophthalmopathy.

There are many counts of this clonotype. J is TRBJ1-6 and V is TRBV14, with 8 bases identical to TRBD1. Germline V gives CDR1 SGHDN, CDR2 FVKESK. After removal of 3 bases from V and 9 bases from J, the junction contained 10 bases not matched to a gene. The CDR3 runs 16 residues. CDR3 residues: CASSQTTGQGGSPLHF. The CDR3 region has the DNA TGTGCCAGCAGCCAGACTACCGGACAGGGTGGTTCACCCCTCCACTTT. Full variable domain (rest looked up from reference TRBV14 and TRBJ1-6): EAGVTQFPSHSVIEKGQTVTLRCDPISGHDNLYWYRRVMGKEIKFLLHFVKESKQDESGMPNNRFLAERTGGTYSTLKVQPAELEDSGVYFCASSQTTGQGGSPLHFGNGTRLTVT.

This clonotype was counted ten times or more. The chain joins TRBV2 to TRBJ1-6; 10 bases are a match to TRBD1. The CDR3 is 14 residues long. Trimming at V came to 7 bases and at J to 12 bases, leaving 9 bases not matched to a gene. Germline assignment: CDR1 SNHLY and CDR2 FYNNEI. As DNA, the CDR3 is TGTGCCAGCACTCTGCTCGGGACAGGGGAACCCCTCCACTTT. It specifies CASTLLGTGEPLHF.

In regard to this clonotype: A much larger clone is a single base away; this may be a read error. The CDR3 reads CASTLNRASELYF. The CDR3 DNA follows: TGTGCCAGCACCTTGAACAGGGCCAGCGAGCTGTACTTC. The chain links TRBV6-2 or TRBV6-3 to TRBJ2-7, with D perhaps matching TRBD1 (6 bases). Looked up from germline, CDR1 is MNHEY and CDR2 is SVGEGT. The CDR3 loop spans 13 amino acids.

The table lists this clonotype with many counts. This CDR3 is CASSPTTGATNQPQHF. CDR3 DNA sequence: TGTGCCAGCAGCCCGACAACAGGGGCCACCAATCAGCCCCAGCATTTT. V usage is TRBV27 and J usage is TRBJ1-5, with 7 bases matching TRBD1. Per the germline V gene, CDR1 is MNHEY and CDR2 is SMNVEV (reference sequence). The V gene end was trimmed by 6 bases and the J gene end by 3 bases; junction bases not matched to a gene: 11. There are 16 residues in the CDR3.

The DNA for the CDR3 is TGTGCCAGTAGTATTAGGCTAGAGAAGAATGGCGAGCAGTACTTC. Its protein is CASSIRLEKNGEQYF. The J gene is TRBJ2-7, the V gene TRBV19, with unresolved D. The CDR3 is made up of 15 amino acids. The V gene's germline CDR1 is LNHDA and CDR2 SQIVND (reference sequence). V lost 3 bases, J lost 6 bases, and 18 bases lay in between.

The chain employs TRBV12-3 or TRBV12-4 and TRBJ1-1; 8 bases align to TRBD1. V was clipped by 7 bases and J by 9 bases; unmatched bases: 13. This CDR3 has 14 amino acids. CDR3 DNA sequence: TGTGCCAGCACCATCGGACAGGGTCGGGTTCAAGCTTTCTTT. Its translation is CASTIGQGRVQAFF.

The chain carries TRBV19 and TRBJ2-7; possibly TRBD1 for D (6 bases). CDR1 is LNHDA and CDR2 is SQIVND in the germline V gene (reference sequence). Trimming removed 3 bases from V and 2 bases from J, with 11 bases in between. The CDR3 has 14 residues. Here the CDR3 DNA reads TGTGCCAGTAGTATTGGGGACAAGGCCTACGAGCAGTACTTC. Its translation: CASSIGDKAYEQYF. Drawing the rest from reference TRBV19 and TRBJ2-7, the complete variable domain is DGGITQSPKYLFRKEGQNVTLSCEQNLNHDAMYWYRQDPGQGLRLIYYSQIVNDFQKGDIAEGYSVSREKKESFPLTVTSAQKNPTAFYLCASSIGDKAYEQYFGPGTRLTVT.

V and J are TRBV11-2 and TRBJ2-2; 11 bases align to TRBD2. There are 18 residues in the CDR3. With V trimmed by 1 base and J by 2 bases, 6 bases remained unmatched. CDR1 is SGHAT, CDR2 FQNNGV, per germline. CDR3 bases: TGTGCCAGCAGCTTAGGCACTAGCGGGAGTCGAAACACCGGGGAGCTGTTTTTT. Protein product: CASSLGTSGSRNTGELFF. Drawing the rest from reference TRBV11-2 and TRBJ2-2, the complete variable domain is EAGVAQSPRYKIIEKRQSVAFWCNPISGHATLYWYQQILGQGPKLLIQFQNNGVVDDSQLPKDRFSAERLKGVDSTLKIQPAKLEDSAVYLCASSLGTSGSRNTGELFFGEGSRLTVL.

The gene calls are TRBV6-5 and TRBJ2-7; TRBD2 might be the D (7 bases). The V end lost 2 bases, the J end lost 5 bases, and 16 bases lay between the germline ends. The CDR3 is 15 amino acids. Per the germline V gene, CDR1 is MNHEY and CDR2 is SVGAGI. The CDR3 region has the DNA TGTGCCAGCAGTTACGTTCGGGGGGCCGAGAACGAGCAGTACTTC. This gives the protein CASSYVRGAENEQYF.

The V call is TRBV18, the J call TRBJ1-2, with D unresolved. This CDR3 has 14 amino acids. Trimming took 2 bases from V and 2 from J, leaving 9 bases between them. Germline V CDR1 and CDR2: KGHSH, LQKENI. The CDR3 DNA reads as TGTGCCAGCTCACCAATGTCTGCCAACTATGGCTACACCTTC. Translated: CASSPMSANYGYTF. The whole variable domain, remainder taken from reference TRBV18 and TRBJ1-2, is NAGVMQNPRHLVRRRGQEARLRCSPMKGHSHVYWYRQLPEEGLKFMVYLQKENIIDESGMPKERFSAEFPKEGPSILRIQQVVRGDSAAYFCASSPMSANYGYTFGSGTRLTVV.

This clonotype was recorded many times. This chain links TRBV9 with TRBJ2-7; D gene uncertain. The CDR3 sequence is 14 residues long. The V end was cut by 3 bases, the J end by 4 bases, with 14 bases between. Germline V gene sequence: CDR1 SGDLS, CDR2 YYNGEE. The CDR3 DNA reads TGTGCCAGCAGCGCCGATATAGCCCCGTACGAGCAGTACTTC. Translation: CASSADIAPYEQYF. Variable domain in full (rest from reference TRBV9 and TRBJ2-7): DSGVTQTPKHLITATGQRVTLRCSPRSGDLSVYWYQQSLDQGLQFLIQYYNGEERAKGNILERFSAQQFPDLHSELNLSSLELGDSALYFCASSADIAPYEQYFGPGTRLTVT.

This clonotype showed up just a few times. J is TRBJ1-2 and V is TRBV30, with a tentative D call TRBD1 (5 bases). This CDR3 has 12 residues. Trimming removed 3 bases from V and 10 bases from J, with 15 bases in between. CDR1 is GTSNPN and CDR2 is SVGIG in the germline V gene (reference sequence). The CDR3 region has the DNA TGTGCCTGGAGCGGGGGTGCGGTATACTACACCTTC. Translation: CAWSGGAVYYTF.

At least ten counts were recorded for this clonotype. J is TRBJ2-5 and V is TRBV28, with 9 bases aligning to TRBD1. CDR1 and CDR2 from the germline V gene are MDHEN and SYDVKM. Trimming removed 6 bases from V and 4 bases from J; junction bases left unmatched: 6. CDR3 length: 14 residues. The CDR3 reads CASRPGTGRETQYF. The CDR3 DNA reads as TGTGCCAGCAGGCCCGGGACAGGGCGAGAGACCCAGTACTTC.

This chain joins TRBV6-5 and TRBJ1-2, with TRBD1 matching 10 bases. CDR3 size: 13 residues. J was trimmed by 8 bases and V by 2 bases; bases with no gene match: 2. CDR1 and CDR2 (germline): MNHEY, SVGAGI. The CDR3 nucleotides read TGTGCCAGCAGTTACGGGACAGGGGAAGGCTACACCTTC. This gives the protein CASSYGTGEGYTF.